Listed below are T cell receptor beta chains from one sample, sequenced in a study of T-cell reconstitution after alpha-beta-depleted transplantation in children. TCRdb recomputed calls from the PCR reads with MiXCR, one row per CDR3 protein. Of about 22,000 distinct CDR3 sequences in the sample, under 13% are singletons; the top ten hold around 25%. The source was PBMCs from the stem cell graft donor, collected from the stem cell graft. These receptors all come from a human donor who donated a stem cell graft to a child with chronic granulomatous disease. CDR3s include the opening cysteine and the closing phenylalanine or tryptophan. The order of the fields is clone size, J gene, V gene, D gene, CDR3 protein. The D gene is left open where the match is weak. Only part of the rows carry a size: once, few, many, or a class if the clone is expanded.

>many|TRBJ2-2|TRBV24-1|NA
CATSDRSGATGELFF
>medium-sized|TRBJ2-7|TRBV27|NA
CASSLSVTSSEQYF
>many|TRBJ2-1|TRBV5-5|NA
CASSLGRVIYNEQFF
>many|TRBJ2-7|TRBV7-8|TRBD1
CASSPNRGVDYEQYF
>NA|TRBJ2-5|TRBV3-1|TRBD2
CATCQLRPTSGMETQYF
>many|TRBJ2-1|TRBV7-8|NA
CASSFRRGWNEQFF
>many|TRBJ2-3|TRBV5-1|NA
CASKRDITDTQYF
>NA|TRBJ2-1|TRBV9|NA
CASSVGGRLSYNEQFF
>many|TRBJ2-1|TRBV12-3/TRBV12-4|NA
CASSSIYQGSEQFF
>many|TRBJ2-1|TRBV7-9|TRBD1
CASNPRDRGISYNEQFF
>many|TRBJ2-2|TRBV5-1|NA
CASSLGRLNTGELFF
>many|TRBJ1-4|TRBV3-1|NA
CASSPQPRTENEKLFF
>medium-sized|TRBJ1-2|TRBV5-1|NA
CASSWLGYGYTF
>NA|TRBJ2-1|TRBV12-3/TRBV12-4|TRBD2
CASSLGREKYNEQFF
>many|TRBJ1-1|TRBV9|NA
CASSVTGNSNTEAFF
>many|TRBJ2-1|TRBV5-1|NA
CASSLGQTNEQFF
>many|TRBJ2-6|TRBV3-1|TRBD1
CASSPTGEEGSGANVLTF
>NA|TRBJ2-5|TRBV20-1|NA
CSATQAPKETQYF
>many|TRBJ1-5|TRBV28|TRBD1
CASSLAQGARQPQHF